This T cell receptor (beta chain) comes out of a study of control samples from healthy donors and cancer patients. The junction had 12 bases not matched to a gene; V was cut back by 10 bases and J by 3 bases. The germline V gene has CDR1 LNHDA and CDR2 SQIVND (reference sequence). The CDR3 totals 15 residues. The assay was immunoSEQ multiplex PCR, and TCRdb's table has in-frame clones only and misses some. Among 150,000 to 160,000 clones listed, approximately 96% were seen once. The sequenced material came from blood. The rearrangement joins TRBV19 to TRBJ1-1, with 9 bases lining up with TRBD1. The source of this sequence is a man in his forties in good health. The CDR3 sequence: CATRLGQGVDTEAFF. The CDR3 nucleotides are TGTGCCACACGGCTGGGACAGGGAGTAGACACTGAAGCTTTCTTT.